This entry lists 22 T cell receptor beta chains sequenced from one sample in a study of blood T cell repertoires in COVID-19. Measured with immunoSEQ multiplex PCR; TCRdb has only the in-frame clones, and not every one. The sample shows roughly 78,000 clones, approximately 86% of them seen only once. The sequencing input was peripheral blood. These receptors originate from a woman aged 60-75 years with acute or convalescent COVID-19.

The chain couples TRBV28 to TRBJ1-1, with D hard to call. Germline CDR1 and CDR2: MDHEN and SYDVKM. The CDR3 loop spans 14 amino acids. V was trimmed by 4 bases and J by 1 base, leaving 10 bases between them. Written as DNA, the CDR3 is TGTGCCAGCAGTTCCCCCGAGGAGAACACTGAAGCTTTCTTT. Its protein product is CASSSPEENTEAFF. The whole variable domain, remainder taken from reference TRBV28 and TRBJ1-1, is DVKVTQSSRYLVKRTGEKVFLECVQDMDHENMFWYRQDPGLGLRLIYFSYDVKMKEKGDIPEGYSVSREKKERFSLILESASTNQTSMYLCASSSPEENTEAFFGQGTRLTVV.

The chain employs TRBV28 and TRBJ2-3; tentatively, D is TRBD1 (6 bases). The CDR3 consists of 15 residues. The germline gives CDR1 MDHEN, CDR2 SYDVKM. Trimming stripped 2 bases from V and 2 bases from J, with 11 bases between. CDR3 sequence: CASSLTPGVTDTQYF. In nucleotides, the CDR3 is TGTGCCAGCAGTTTAACTCCAGGGGTCACAGATACGCAGTATTTT.

The rearrangement uses TRBV25-1 and TRBJ1-5, with D possibly matching TRBD1 (5 bases). V was clipped by 3 bases and J by 7 bases, with 16 bases between them. The germline V gene encodes CDR1 MGHDK and CDR2 SYGVNS. The CDR3 length is 15 residues. The CDR3 sequence is CASSDSQGFGQPQHF. CDR3 in DNA: TGTGCCAGCAGTGATTCTCAGGGTTTCGGCCAGCCCCAGCATTTT.

The rearrangement uses TRBV29-1 and TRBJ1-1, with 9 bases fitting TRBD1. The CDR3 totals 13 residues. The germline V gene encodes CDR1 SQVTM and CDR2 ANQGSEA. With V trimmed by 6 bases and J by 4 bases, 6 bases remained unmatched. The CDR3 reads CSVNRGPGTEAFF. CDR3 nucleotides: TGCAGCGTCAACAGGGGGCCGGGCACTGAAGCTTTCTTT.

The chain carries TRBV10-1 and TRBJ1-1, with 11 positions matching TRBD1. This CDR3 is built from 15 residues. V lost 6 bases to trimming and J lost 5 bases; unmatched junction nucleotides: 8. CDR1 is WNHNN, CDR2 SYGVQD, per germline (reference sequence). CDR3 residues: CASRAGTGGSTEAFF. CDR3 coding DNA: TGCGCCAGCAGAGCCGGGACAGGGGGTTCTACTGAAGCTTTCTTT.

This chain links TRBV6-5 with TRBJ1-2; D possibly corresponds to TRBD1 (6 bases). The length of the CDR3 is 13 residues. Trimming removed 4 bases from V and 2 bases from J, with 8 bases in between. Germline V lookup: CDR1 MNHEY, CDR2 SVGAGI. The CDR3 DNA reads TGTGCCAGCAGTTTGGACAGAAACTATGGCTACACCTTC. Amino acids: CASSLDRNYGYTF.

This clone has only a few counts. The chain couples TRBV7-7 to TRBJ1-5; D might be TRBD1 (6 bases). Per the germline V gene, CDR1 is SSHAT and CDR2 is FNYEAQ (reference sequence). Trimming pared 10 bases from V and 0 bases from J, leaving 16 bases between. The CDR3 loop spans 15 amino acids. The CDR3 is CANQHQGNSNQPQHF. CDR3 DNA sequence: TGTGCCAACCAGCATCAGGGGAATAGCAATCAGCCCCAGCATTTT.

The chain couples TRBV7-6 to TRBJ2-1; 8 nucleotides agree with TRBD1. The germline CDR1 and CDR2 sequences are SGHVS and FNYEAQ. The CDR3 is made up of 15 amino acids. The V segment lost 5 bases and the J segment 2 bases; nucleotides outside the gene matches: 5. This CDR3 is CASSTTGGPYNEQFF. The CDR3 region has the DNA TGTGCCAGCAGCACTACAGGGGGACCCTACAATGAGCAGTTCTTC.

V gene TRBV5-4 combines with J gene TRBJ2-1; 10 bases are a match to TRBD2. Germline V gene lookup returns CDR1 SGHNT and CDR2 YYREEE (reference sequence). Trimming took 4 bases from V and 9 from J; bases not matched to a gene: 10. This CDR3 has 15 amino acids. This CDR3 reads CASSEPSGRGGEQFF. The CDR3 DNA is TGTGCCAGCAGCGAGCCGAGCGGGAGGGGGGGTGAGCAGTTCTTC.

Written as DNA, the CDR3 is TGTGCCAGCAGTTTGACCGGGACAGGGAGACACGAGCAGTACTTC. This translates into CASSLTGTGRHEQYF. The V call is TRBV7-3, the J call TRBJ2-7; 9 bases are a match to TRBD1. Trimming at V came to 6 bases and at J to 5 bases, leaving 11 bases not matched to a gene. Germline values: CDR1 SGHTA, CDR2 FQGTGA. This CDR3 has 15 residues.

CDR3 in amino acids: CASSPQGGDTEAFF. The CDR3 bases are TGTGCCAGCAGCCCTCAGGGAGGGGACACTGAAGCTTTCTTT. The rearrangement joins TRBV7-2 to TRBJ1-1; tentatively, D is TRBD1 (5 bases). This CDR3 contains 14 residues. CDR1 SGHTA and CDR2 FQGNSA come from the germline V gene. V lost 5 bases, J lost 3 bases, and 13 bases lay in between.

The chain recombines TRBV7-2 with TRBJ1-2; D is perhaps TRBD1 (5 bases). Germline V lookup: CDR1 SGHTA, CDR2 FQGNSA. This CDR3 region has 13 residues. The germline V and J ends were trimmed by 4 bases and 7 bases, with 13 bases remaining between them. CDR3 sequence: CASSSAGYAGYTF. As DNA, the CDR3 is TGTGCCAGCAGCTCCGCAGGGTATGCTGGCTACACCTTC.

The gene calls are TRBV7-6 and TRBJ2-1, with 9 positions matching TRBD2. This CDR3 contains 17 residues. CDR1 SGHVS and CDR2 FNYEAQ come from the germline V gene. V dropped 5 bases and J dropped 7; count of bases not matched to a gene: 15. Written as DNA, the CDR3 is TGTGCCAGCAGCCCCCGTGGTAGCGGGGGAGTTTGGAATGAGCAGTTCTTC. Translation: CASSPRGSGGVWNEQFF.

This clone was observed a few times. This chain connects TRBV18 to TRBJ1-3, with D unclear. The CDR3 contains 14 residues. Per germline, CDR1 KGHSH and CDR2 LQKENI. Trimming removed 2 bases from V and 0 bases from J, with 5 bases in between. As DNA, the CDR3 is TGTGCCAGCTCACCAGACACCTCTGGAAACACCATATATTTT. It codes for CASSPDTSGNTIYF.

Points on this clone: Other nucleotide sequences from this sample produce the same CDR3. The V call is TRBV24-1, the J call TRBJ1-5; maybe TRBD1 (5 bases). V lost 1 base to trimming and J lost 2 bases, with 5 bases between them. The CDR3 has 14 residues. From germline, CDR1 is KGHDR and CDR2 SFDVKD. This chain's CDR3 is CATSDLQGNQPQHF. In nucleotides, the CDR3 is TGTGCCACCAGTGATTTACAGGGCAATCAGCCCCAGCATTTT.

The rearrangement uses TRBV3-1 (or the pseudogene TRBV3-2) and TRBJ2-7; D possibly corresponds to TRBD2 (6 bases). Trimming left V 4 bases short and J 1 base short, with 11 bases between. The CDR3 spans 14 residues. Germline V gene sequence: CDR1 LGHDT, CDR2 YNNKEL (reference sequence). CDR3 amino acids: CASSPERVSYEQYF. In nucleotides, the CDR3 is TGTGCCAGCAGCCCAGAGCGGGTTTCCTACGAGCAGTACTTC.

The chain combines TRBV7-2 with TRBJ2-7; D perhaps matches TRBD1 (5 bases). The CDR3 runs to 14 residues. The V end lost 1 base, the J end lost 1 base, and 8 bases lay between the germline ends. In germline, CDR1 is SGHTA, CDR2 FQGNSA. As DNA, the CDR3 is TGTGCCAGCAGCTTAGGGAGACAGTCCTACGAGCAGTACTTC. It codes for CASSLGRQSYEQYF. The entire variable domain, with the rest obtained from reference TRBV7-2 and TRBJ2-7, is as follows: GAGVSQSPSNKVTEKGKDVELRCDPISGHTALYWYRQSLGQGLEFLIYFQGNSAPDKSGLPSDRFSAERTGGSVSTLTIQRTQQEDSAVYLCASSLGRQSYEQYFGPGTRLTVT.

The chain links TRBV6-5 to TRBJ1-1; D call uncertain. The CDR3 extends over 13 amino acids. Germline loops: CDR1 MNHEY, CDR2 SVGAGI. V lost 2 bases, J lost 7 bases, and 11 bases lay in between. CDR3 nucleotides: TGTGCCAGCAGTTACGGGCCGAAATATGAAGCTTTCTTT. Translated, it gives CASSYGPKYEAFF.

This chain links TRBV6-5 with TRBJ1-5, with D hard to call. The V end lost 6 bases, the J end lost 3 bases, and 15 bases lay between the germline ends. Germline lookup yields CDR1 MNHEY and CDR2 SVGAGI. This CDR3 has 15 residues. Written as DNA, the CDR3 is TGTGCCAGCAGCCCCCCGACTGACTCCAATCAGCCCCAGCATTTT. It translates to CASSPPTDSNQPQHF.

The genes are TRBV7-9 and TRBJ2-1, with no clear D. The germline gives CDR1 SEHNR, CDR2 FQNEAQ (reference sequence). This CDR3 contains 16 residues. Trimming took 0 bases from V and 3 from J, leaving 12 bases between them. The CDR3 loop is CASSLAYLESYNEQFF. CDR3 sequence (DNA): TGTGCCAGCAGCTTAGCCTACTTGGAGAGCTACAATGAGCAGTTCTTC.

The CDR3 sequence is CAISRTYIEQYF. CDR3 DNA: TGTGCCATCAGTAGAACCTATATAGAGCAGTACTTC. The V and J genes are TRBV10-3 and TRBJ2-7, with unresolved D. The germline V gene encodes CDR1 ENHRY and CDR2 SYGVKD. Trimming removed 5 bases at V and 7 bases at J, with 12 bases between. This CDR3 spans 12 amino acids.

The chain combines TRBV7-9 with TRBJ2-2; maybe TRBD2 (5 bases). The CDR3 loop spans 14 amino acids. Trimming stripped 1 base from V and 4 bases from J, with 7 bases between. Looked up from germline, CDR1 is SEHNR and CDR2 is FQNEAQ (reference sequence). CDR3 sequence (DNA): TGTGCCAGCAGCTTAGGAGCGGCCACCGGGGAGCTGTTTTTT. This gives the protein CASSLGAATGELFF.